This T cell receptor (beta chain) was recorded in a study of blood T cell repertoires in COVID-19. Looking at the study overall: From T cells, B-cell-depleted T cells, or PBMCs came the material, which was cDNA or gDNA.

Sequencing used immunoSEQ multiplex PCR; TCRdb keeps in-frame clones, though not all of them. Here the sample spans roughly 280,000 clones, approximately 90% being singletons. Germline V gene data show CDR1 as SGHTA and CDR2 as FQGNSA. Germline trimming cut 1 base from V and 3 bases from J; bases unmatched to any gene: 8. This CDR3 spans 18 amino acids. This TCR was sampled from a young woman with acute COVID-19. V gene TRBV7-2 combines with J gene TRBJ2-1, with TRBD2 matching 11 bases. Material: PBMCs or T cells enriched from blood (not recorded which). CDR3 DNA: TGTGCCAGCAGCTTAGTGGGACCGGGACTAGCGGTCTACAATGAGCAGTTCTTC. Its translation: CASSLVGPGLAVYNEQFF.